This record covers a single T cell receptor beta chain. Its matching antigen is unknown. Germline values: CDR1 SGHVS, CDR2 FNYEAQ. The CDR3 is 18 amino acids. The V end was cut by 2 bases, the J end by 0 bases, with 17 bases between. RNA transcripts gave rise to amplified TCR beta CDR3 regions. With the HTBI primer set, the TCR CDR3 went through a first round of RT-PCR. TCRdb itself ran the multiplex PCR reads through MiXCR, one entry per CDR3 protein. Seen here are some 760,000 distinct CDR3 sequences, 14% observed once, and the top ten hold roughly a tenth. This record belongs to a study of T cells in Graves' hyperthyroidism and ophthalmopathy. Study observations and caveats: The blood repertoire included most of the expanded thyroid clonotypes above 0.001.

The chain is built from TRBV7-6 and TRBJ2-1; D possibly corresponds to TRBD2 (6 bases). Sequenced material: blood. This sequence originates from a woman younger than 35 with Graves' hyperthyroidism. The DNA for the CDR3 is TGTGCCAGCAGCTTAAGACCCCATTGGCGGGACTCCTACAATGAGCAGTTCTTC. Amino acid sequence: CASSLRPHWRDSYNEQFF. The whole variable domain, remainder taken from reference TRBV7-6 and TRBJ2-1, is GAGVSQSPRYKVTKRGQDVALRCDPISGHVSLYWYRQALGQGPEFLTYFNYEAQQDKSGLPNDRFSAERPEGSISTLTIQRTEQRDSAMYRCASSLRPHWRDSYNEQFFGPGTRLTVL.